The next 12 T cell receptor beta chains were all read from a single sample in a study of CD8+ T cells in alopecia areata (dated by TCRdb to the late 2010s). Library preparation employed the immunoSEQ multiplex PCR assay. RNA was extracted from all samples and reverse transcribed into cDNA, which served as template for TCR sequencing. TCRdb took this table from immuneACCESS and kept in-frame rearrangements with V and J called. Such tables lack part of the clones; where checked against another copy, unresolved V genes explain under half of the gap, and the rest is unexplained. The table for this sample lists about 200,000 clones; around 50% of them were counted only once. Clones ranked in the top ten supply about 5.3% of the sample. Sequencing used CD8+ T cells sorted from blood. The receptor set was obtained from a human donor in good health.

The rearrangement joins TRBV4-1 to TRBJ2-7; D call uncertain. The germline gives CDR1 MGHRA, CDR2 YSYEKL. There are 14 residues in the CDR3. V lost 2 bases to trimming and J lost 5 bases, with 13 bases between them. The CDR3 loop is CASSQFTVGHEQYF. CDR3 coding DNA: TGCGCCAGCAGCCAATTCACAGTTGGCCACGAGCAGTACTTC.

This rearrangement joins TRBV29-1 to TRBJ1-1; 7 bases map to TRBD1. Germline values: CDR1 SQVTM, CDR2 ANQGSEA. Trimming took 7 bases from V and 4 from J; bases not matched to a gene: 9. The CDR3 consists of 13 residues. The CDR3 sequence: CSAGQVMSTEAFF. In DNA form, the CDR3 reads TGCAGCGCCGGACAGGTCATGAGCACTGAAGCTTTCTTT.

The chain uses TRBV4-1 and TRBJ1-1; TRBD1 is a possible D gene (6 bases). CDR1 is MGHRA, CDR2 YSYEKL, per germline. Trimming took 3 bases from V and 11 from J, leaving 22 bases between them. CDR3 size: 15 residues. The CDR3 is CASSHLMGDKMYAFF. CDR3 DNA: TGCGCCAGCAGCCACCTAATGGGGGACAAGATGTATGCTTTCTTT.

This clone was seen more than once but under ten times. The chain couples TRBV6-5 to TRBJ2-2; D not resolved. The ends were cut back, 0 bases at V and 3 bases at J, with 5 bases in the middle. The V gene's germline CDR1 is MNHEY and CDR2 SVGAGI. The CDR3 extends over 14 amino acids. Here the CDR3 reads CASSYSQYTGELFF. The CDR3 region has the DNA TGTGCCAGCAGTTACTCGCAGTACACCGGGGAGCTGTTTTTT.

The chain is built from TRBV13 and TRBJ1-6; maybe TRBD1 (6 bases). The V end lost 5 bases, the J end lost 5 bases, and 10 bases lay between the germline ends. The germline V gene has CDR1 PRHDT and CDR2 FYEKMQ (reference sequence). This CDR3 has 14 amino acids. CDR3 sequence (DNA): TGTGCCAGCAGCGAGGACAGTAATAATTCACCCCTCCACTTT. This gives the protein CASSEDSNNSPLHF.

This clone came up a few times. J is TRBJ2-2 and V is TRBV5-5, with D unclear. Germline-derived CDR1 and CDR2 are SGHKS and YYEKEE (reference sequence). This CDR3 is built from 15 residues. V was pared by 3 bases and J by 1 base, with 10 bases between. The CDR3 sequence is CASSYRAENTGELFF. Here the CDR3 DNA reads TGTGCCAGCAGCTATAGGGCCGAGAACACCGGGGAGCTGTTTTTT.

This clone turned up a few times. The chain joins TRBV18 to TRBJ2-1; 11 positions match TRBD2. The CDR3 has 16 residues. V lost 3 bases to trimming and J lost 5 bases; unmatched junction nucleotides: 6. From germline, CDR1 is KGHSH and CDR2 LQKENI. CDR3 in DNA: TGTGCCAGCTCACCGCCACTAGCGGGGGAGCACAATGAGCAGTTCTTC. The encoded protein is CASSPPLAGEHNEQFF.

The V gene is TRBV30, the J gene TRBJ1-1; D unclear. With 4 bases removed from V and 0 bases from J, the gap between germline ends came to 12 bases. CDR3 length equals 14 residues. CDR1 is GTSNPN, CDR2 SVGIG, per germline (reference sequence). The CDR3 DNA reads as TGTGCCTGGAAACTCTTACCGATGAACACTGAAGCTTTCTTT. Residues: CAWKLLPMNTEAFF.

The chain couples TRBV29-1 to TRBJ2-5, with 8 bases lining up with TRBD2. The CDR3 loop spans 15 amino acids. Trimming took 5 bases from V and 0 from J; bases not matched to a gene: 8. The V gene's germline CDR1 is SQVTM and CDR2 ANQGSEA. The CDR3: CSVRGGLVYQETQYF. The CDR3 DNA reads as TGCAGCGTTCGGGGGGGACTAGTGTACCAAGAGACCCAGTACTTC.

This chain's CDR3 is CASTLGDFGNTIYF. CDR3 in DNA: TGCGCCAGCACCCTGGGAGATTTCGGAAACACCATATATTTT. The chain is built from TRBV5-1 and TRBJ1-3; D gene ambiguous. The CDR3 spans 14 residues. The germline V and J ends were trimmed by 6 bases and 4 bases, with 14 bases remaining between them. CDR1 SGHRS and CDR2 YFSETQ come from the germline V gene.

The rearrangement joins TRBV7-9 to TRBJ1-1; the D is unclear. The length of the CDR3 is 13 residues. Trimming shortened V by 8 bases and J by 4 bases, and 14 bases separated the two germline ends. Germline CDR1 and CDR2: SEHNR and FQNEAQ (reference sequence). The CDR3 spells CASGSGGFTEAFF. The DNA for the CDR3 is TGTGCCAGCGGGTCCGGAGGGTTCACTGAAGCTTTCTTT.

This rearrangement joins TRBV15 to TRBJ1-4; D gene uncertain. This CDR3 is built from 14 residues. The germline V gene has CDR1 LNHNV and CDR2 YYDKDF (reference sequence). V lost 1 base, J lost 5 bases, and 8 bases lay in between. The CDR3 loop is CATSRVDGNEKLFF. As DNA, the CDR3 is TGTGCCACCAGCAGAGTAGACGGCAATGAAAAACTGTTTTTT.